One and the same sample provided the 4 T cell receptor beta chains below, sequenced in a study of blood T cell repertoires in COVID-19. The method was immunoSEQ multiplex PCR; TCRdb's version includes in-frame clones alone and lacks a portion of them. This table holds 250,000 to 400,000 clones, approximately 89% found once. The material sequenced was PBMCs or T cells enriched from blood (not recorded which). The receptors stem from a woman aged 25 to 39 who had recovered from COVID-19.

J is TRBJ2-7 and V is TRBV6-5; D may be TRBD2 (5 bases). From germline, CDR1 is MNHEY and CDR2 SVGAGI. The CDR3 covers 15 residues. Trimming pared 0 bases from V and 5 bases from J, leaving 14 bases between. The CDR3 protein is CASSYSFGNSDEQYF. The CDR3 nucleotides are TGTGCCAGCAGTTACTCGTTCGGGAACAGCGACGAGCAGTACTTC.

This clone appeared once. The J gene is TRBJ1-4, the V gene TRBV7-9; possible D gene TRBD1, 5 bases. CDR1 and CDR2 from the germline V gene are SEHNR and FQNEAQ (reference sequence). The CDR3 covers 14 residues. V was trimmed by 5 bases and J by 4 bases, leaving 11 bases between them. In DNA, the CDR3 is TGTGCCAGCAGCAATGGACAAGATAATGAAAAACTGTTTTTT. Its translation: CASSNGQDNEKLFF.

The rearrangement links TRBV24-1 to TRBJ2-7; 7 bases map to TRBD2. V trimming: 5 bases; J trimming: 4 bases; junction bases outside the gene matches: 16. The CDR3 extends over 17 amino acids. The germline V gene encodes CDR1 KGHDR and CDR2 SFDVKD. Here the CDR3 DNA reads TGTGCCACCAGTGGCCAACGGGGACCTGGCGGGGGTTACGAGCAGTACTTC. It is translated as CATSGQRGPGGGYEQYF.

J is TRBJ2-5 and V is TRBV4-1, with D tentatively TRBD2 (7 bases). In germline, CDR1 is MGHRA, CDR2 YSYEKL. Deletions cut 1 base from V and 5 bases from J, with 11 bases between. The CDR3 covers 14 residues. This CDR3 is CASSQGGGAETQYF. Here the CDR3 DNA reads TGCGCCAGCAGCCAAGGGGGGGGCGCGGAGACCCAGTACTTC.